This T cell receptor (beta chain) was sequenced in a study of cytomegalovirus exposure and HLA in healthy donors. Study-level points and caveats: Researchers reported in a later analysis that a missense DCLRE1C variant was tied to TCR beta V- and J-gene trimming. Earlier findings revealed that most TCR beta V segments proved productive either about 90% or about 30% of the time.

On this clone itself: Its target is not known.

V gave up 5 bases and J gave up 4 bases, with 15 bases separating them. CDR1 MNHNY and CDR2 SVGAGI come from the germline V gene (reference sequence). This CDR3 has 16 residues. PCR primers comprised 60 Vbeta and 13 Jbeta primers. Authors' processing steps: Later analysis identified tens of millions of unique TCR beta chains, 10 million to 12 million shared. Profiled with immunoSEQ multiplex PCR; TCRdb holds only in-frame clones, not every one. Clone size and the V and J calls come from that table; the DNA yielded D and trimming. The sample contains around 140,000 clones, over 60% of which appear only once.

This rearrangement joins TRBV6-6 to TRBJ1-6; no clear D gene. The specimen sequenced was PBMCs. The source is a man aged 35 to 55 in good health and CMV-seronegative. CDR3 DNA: TGTGCCAGCAGTCACCCCGCCGGTAGATATAATTCACCCCTCCACTTT. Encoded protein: CASSHPAGRYNSPLHF.